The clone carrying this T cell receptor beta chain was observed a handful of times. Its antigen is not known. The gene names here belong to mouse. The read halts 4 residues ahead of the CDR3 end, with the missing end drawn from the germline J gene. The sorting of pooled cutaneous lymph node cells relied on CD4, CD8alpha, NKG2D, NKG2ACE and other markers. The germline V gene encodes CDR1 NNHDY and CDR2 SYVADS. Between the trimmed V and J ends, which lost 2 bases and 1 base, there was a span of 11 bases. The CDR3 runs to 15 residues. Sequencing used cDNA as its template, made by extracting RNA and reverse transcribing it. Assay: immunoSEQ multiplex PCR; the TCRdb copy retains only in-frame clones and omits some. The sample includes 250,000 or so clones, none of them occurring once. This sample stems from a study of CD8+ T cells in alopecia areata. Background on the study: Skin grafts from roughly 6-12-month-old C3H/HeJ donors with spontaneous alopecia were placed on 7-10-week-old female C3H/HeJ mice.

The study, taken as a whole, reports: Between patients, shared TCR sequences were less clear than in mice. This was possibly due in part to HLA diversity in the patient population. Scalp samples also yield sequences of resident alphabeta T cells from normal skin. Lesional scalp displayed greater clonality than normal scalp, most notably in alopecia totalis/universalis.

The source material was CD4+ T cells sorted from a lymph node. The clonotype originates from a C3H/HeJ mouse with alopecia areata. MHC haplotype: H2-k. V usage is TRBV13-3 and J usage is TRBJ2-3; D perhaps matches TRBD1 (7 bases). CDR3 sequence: CASSERGPGAETLYF. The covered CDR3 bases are TGTGCCAGCAGTGAGAGGGGGCCGGGTGCAGAA.